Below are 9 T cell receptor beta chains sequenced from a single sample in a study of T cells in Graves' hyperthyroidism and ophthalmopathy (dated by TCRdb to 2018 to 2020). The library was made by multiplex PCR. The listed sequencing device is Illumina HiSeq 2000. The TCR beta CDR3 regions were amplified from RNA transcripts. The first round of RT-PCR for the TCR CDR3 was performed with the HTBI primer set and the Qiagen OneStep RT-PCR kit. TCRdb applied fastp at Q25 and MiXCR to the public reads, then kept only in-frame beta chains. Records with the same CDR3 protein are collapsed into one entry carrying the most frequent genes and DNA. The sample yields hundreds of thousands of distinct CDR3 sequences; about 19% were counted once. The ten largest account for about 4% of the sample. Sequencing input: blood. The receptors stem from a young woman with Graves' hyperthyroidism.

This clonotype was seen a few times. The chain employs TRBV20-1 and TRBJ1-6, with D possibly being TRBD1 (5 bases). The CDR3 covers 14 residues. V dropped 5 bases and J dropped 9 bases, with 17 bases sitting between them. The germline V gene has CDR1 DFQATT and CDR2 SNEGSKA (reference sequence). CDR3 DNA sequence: TGCAGTGCTGCGCCCGGGCTTGGGGCTTCACCCCTCCACTTT. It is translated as CSAAPGLGASPLHF.

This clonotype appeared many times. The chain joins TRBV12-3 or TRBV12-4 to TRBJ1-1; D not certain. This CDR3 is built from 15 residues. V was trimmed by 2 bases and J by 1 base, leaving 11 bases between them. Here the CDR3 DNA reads TGTGCCAGCAGTTTACTCTCCCCTCGGAACACTGAAGCTTTCTTT. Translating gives CASSLLSPRNTEAFF.

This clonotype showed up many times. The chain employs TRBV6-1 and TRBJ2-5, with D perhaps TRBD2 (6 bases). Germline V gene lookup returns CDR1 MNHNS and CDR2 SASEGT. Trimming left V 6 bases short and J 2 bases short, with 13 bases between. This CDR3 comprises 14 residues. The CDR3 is CASRAHGGQETQYF. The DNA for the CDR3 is TGTGCCAGCAGGGCCCACGGGGGTCAAGAGACCCAGTACTTC.

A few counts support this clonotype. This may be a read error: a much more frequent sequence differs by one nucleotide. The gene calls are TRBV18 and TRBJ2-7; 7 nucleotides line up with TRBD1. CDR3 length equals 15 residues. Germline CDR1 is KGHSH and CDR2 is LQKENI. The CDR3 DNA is TGTGCCAGCTCACCCCGACAGGGTAGCTCCTACGAGCAGCACTTC. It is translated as CASSPRQGSSYEQHF.

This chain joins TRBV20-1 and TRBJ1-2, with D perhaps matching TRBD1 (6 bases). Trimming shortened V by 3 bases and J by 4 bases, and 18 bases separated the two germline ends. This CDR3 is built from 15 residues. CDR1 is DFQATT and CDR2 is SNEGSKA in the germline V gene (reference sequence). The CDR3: CSASLPGGLGYGYTF. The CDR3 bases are TGCAGTGCTAGCCTACCGGGGGGGCTTGGCTATGGCTACACCTTC.

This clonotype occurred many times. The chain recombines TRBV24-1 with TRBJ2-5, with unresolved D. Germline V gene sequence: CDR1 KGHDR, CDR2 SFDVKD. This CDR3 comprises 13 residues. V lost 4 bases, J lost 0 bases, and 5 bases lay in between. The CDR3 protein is CATSEPYQETQYF. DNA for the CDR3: TGTGCCACCAGTGAGCCCTACCAAGAGACCCAGTACTTC.

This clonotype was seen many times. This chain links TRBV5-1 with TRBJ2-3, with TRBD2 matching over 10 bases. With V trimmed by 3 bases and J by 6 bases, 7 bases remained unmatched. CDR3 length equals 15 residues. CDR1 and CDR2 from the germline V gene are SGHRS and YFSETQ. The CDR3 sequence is CASSSRGTSVDTQYF. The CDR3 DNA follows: TGCGCCAGCAGCTCCCGCGGGACTAGCGTTGATACGCAGTATTTT. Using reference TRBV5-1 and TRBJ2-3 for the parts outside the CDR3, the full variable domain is KAGVTQTPRYLIKTRGQQVTLSCSPISGHRSVSWYQQTPGQGLQFLFEYFSETQRNKGNFPGRFSGRQFSNSRSEMNVSTLELGDSALYLCASSSRGTSVDTQYFGPGTRLTVL.

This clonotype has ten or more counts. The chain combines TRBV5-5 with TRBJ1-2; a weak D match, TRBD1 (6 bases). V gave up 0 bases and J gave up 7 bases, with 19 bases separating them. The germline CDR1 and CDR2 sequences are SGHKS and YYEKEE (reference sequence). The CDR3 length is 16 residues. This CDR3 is CASSLGDTPLFSGYTF. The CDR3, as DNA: TGTGCCAGCAGCTTGGGGGACACACCCCTTTTTTCTGGCTACACCTTC.

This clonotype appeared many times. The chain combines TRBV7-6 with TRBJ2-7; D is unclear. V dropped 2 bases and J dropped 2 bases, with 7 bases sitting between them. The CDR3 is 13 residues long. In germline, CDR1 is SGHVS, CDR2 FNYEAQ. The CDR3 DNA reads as TGTGCCAGCAGCTTACACAAAACCTACGAGCAGTACTTC. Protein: CASSLHKTYEQYF.